One and the same sample provided the 19 T cell receptor beta chains below, sequenced in a study of PD-1 blockade in classical Hodgkin lymphoma. Stated time point: cycle 4 day 1 (C4D1), after 6 weeks of nivolumab. Following autologous stem cell transplantation, relapse occurred in every patient, and exposure to brentuximab vedotin varied. The authors purified CD4+ T cells from thawed PBMCs by magnetic negative selection. Generated by immunoSEQ multiplex PCR, the TCRdb table keeps only in-frame clones and is missing some. The sample has around 18,000 clones; approximately 81% are singletons. The sample consisted of CD4+ T cells from blood, taken before the fourth cycle of nivolumab. Receptor source: a human donor with classical Hodgkin lymphoma.

This chain links TRBV7-2 with TRBJ2-5; TRBD2 aligns across 16 bases. The V gene end was trimmed by 7 bases and the J gene end by 5 bases; junction bases not matched to a gene: 10. There are 17 residues in the CDR3. Germline V gene lookup returns CDR1 SGHTA and CDR2 FQGNSA. The CDR3 here is CASTPGTSGRARETQYF. The CDR3 nucleotides are TGTGCCAGCACCCCCGGGACTAGCGGGAGGGCCCGGGAGACCCAGTACTTC.

V usage is TRBV7-6 and J usage is TRBJ2-5; no clear D gene. The germline CDR1 and CDR2 sequences are SGHVS and FNYEAQ. The CDR3 length is 13 residues. Trimming shortened V by 4 bases and J by 1 base, and 7 bases separated the two germline ends. In DNA form, the CDR3 reads TGTGCCAGCAGCTCCCAGATCCAAGAGACCCAGTACTTC. This encodes CASSSQIQETQYF.

The chain uses TRBV9 and TRBJ1-2; D unclear. This CDR3 comprises 20 residues. V gave up 1 base and J gave up 4 bases, with 29 bases separating them. In germline, CDR1 is SGDLS, CDR2 YYNGEE. The CDR3 nucleotides are TGTGCCAGCAGCGTAACCCTACGTGGGTGGGGAACACGGGGATCCTATGGCTACACCTTC. This gives the protein CASSVTLRGWGTRGSYGYTF.

The chain carries TRBV5-4 and TRBJ2-7; 7 nucleotides align to TRBD2. Germline assignment: CDR1 SGHNT and CDR2 YYREEE (reference sequence). V lost 4 bases to trimming and J lost 1 base; unmatched junction nucleotides: 5. The CDR3 is 14 amino acids. CDR3: CASSQSSGSYEQYF. The CDR3 DNA reads TGTGCCAGCAGCCAGTCTAGCGGTTCCTACGAGCAGTACTTC.

This clone was seen only once. This chain links TRBV7-2 with TRBJ1-3; D not resolved. Germline V gene lookup returns CDR1 SGHTA and CDR2 FQGNSA. CDR3 size: 17 residues. With 0 bases removed from V and 3 bases from J, the gap between germline ends came to 15 bases. The CDR3 protein is CASSLAKSGSFGNTIYF. In DNA form, the CDR3 reads TGTGCCAGCAGCTTAGCGAAGTCAGGATCTTTTGGAAACACCATATATTTT.

The V and J genes are TRBV19 and TRBJ1-5, with a possible D match to TRBD1 (5 bases). The germline V gene encodes CDR1 LNHDA and CDR2 SQIVND (reference sequence). The CDR3 runs to 16 residues. Trimming took off 3 bases at V and 4 bases at J, with 16 bases between the two ends. CDR3 sequence reads: CASSIPGAGPNQPQHF. For the CDR3, the DNA is TGTGCCAGTAGTATTCCCGGGGCAGGACCGAATCAGCCCCAGCATTTT.

This clone came up a few times. This rearrangement joins TRBV7-2 to TRBJ1-1; D not resolved. V shed 6 bases and J shed 5 bases, with 16 bases lying between them. The CDR3 totals 14 residues. Germline V gives CDR1 SGHTA, CDR2 FQGNSA. The CDR3 spells CASRMDGRRTEAFF. In nucleotides, the CDR3 is TGTGCCAGCAGGATGGATGGACGACGGACTGAAGCTTTCTTT. The whole variable domain, remainder taken from reference TRBV7-2 and TRBJ1-1, is GAGVSQSPSNKVTEKGKDVELRCDPISGHTALYWYRQSLGQGLEFLIYFQGNSAPDKSGLPSDRFSAERTGGSVSTLTIQRTQQEDSAVYLCASRMDGRRTEAFFGQGTRLTVV.

The chain links TRBV7-2 to TRBJ2-5, with D possibly TRBD2 on 6 matching bases. V was cut by 5 bases and J by 1 base, with 14 bases left in between. The CDR3 is 15 amino acids. Germline CDR1 is SGHTA and CDR2 is FQGNSA. The CDR3: CASSPGGSGQETQYF. The CDR3 DNA reads as TGTGCCAGCAGCCCCGGTGGTAGCGGCCAAGAGACCCAGTACTTC.

CDR3 sequence reads: CASSQGPGQPNSPLHF. The CDR3 region has the DNA TGCGCCAGCAGCCAAGGACCCGGACAGCCTAATTCACCCCTCCACTTT. The J gene is TRBJ1-6, the V gene TRBV4-1; a possible D gene is TRBD1 (6 bases). V lost 1 base and J lost 6, with 13 bases in between. Germline loops: CDR1 MGHRA, CDR2 YSYEKL. The CDR3 extends over 16 amino acids.

The chain uses TRBV5-6 and TRBJ2-7, with D perhaps TRBD1 (6 bases). V was trimmed by 4 bases and J by 4 bases, leaving 15 bases between them. Germline values: CDR1 SGHDT, CDR2 YYEEEE. The CDR3 totals 14 residues. The CDR3: CASSQGPTLYEQYV. The CDR3 DNA sequence: TGTGCCAGCAGCCAGGGGCCTACACTGTACGAGCAGTACGTC.

J is TRBJ2-2 and V is TRBV5-1; tentatively, D is TRBD1 (6 bases). The CDR3 sequence is 15 residues long. Germline CDR1 reads SGHRS; CDR2 reads YFSETQ. Trimming took 4 bases from V and 3 from J, leaving 13 bases between them. The CDR3 protein is CASSPDRSYTGELFF. The CDR3 DNA reads TGCGCCAGCAGCCCCGACAGGTCGTACACCGGGGAGCTGTTTTTT.

The CDR3, as DNA: TGTGCCAGCAATCAAACTAGAGGAGAGACCCAGTACTTC. Translated, it gives CASNQTRGETQYF. The chain links TRBV6-5 to TRBJ2-5, with a weak D call TRBD2 (5 bases). Trimming removed 7 bases from V and 4 bases from J, with 13 bases in between. The CDR3 runs to 13 residues. Germline V gene lookup returns CDR1 MNHEY and CDR2 SVGAGI.

This chain connects TRBV4-1 to TRBJ2-5; 8 bases are shared with TRBD2. In germline, CDR1 is MGHRA, CDR2 YSYEKL. With V trimmed by 0 bases and J by 4 bases, 7 bases remained unmatched. This CDR3 is built from 16 residues. The CDR3, as DNA: TGCGCCAGCAGCCAAGAAGGTAGCGGGGTCCCAGAGACCCAGTACTTC. Protein product: CASSQEGSGVPETQYF.

The chain has TRBV29-1 and TRBJ1-1; possibly TRBD1 for D (5 bases). In germline, CDR1 is SQVTM, CDR2 ANQGSEA. V gave up 1 base and J gave up 5 bases, with 11 bases separating them. CDR3 length: 13 residues. The CDR3 DNA reads as TGCAGCGTTGAAGTGATAGAGGGGACTGAAGCTTTCTTT. Protein sequence: CSVEVIEGTEAFF.

The rearrangement links TRBV18 to TRBJ2-4; 8 bases are a match to TRBD1. V was clipped by 2 bases and J by 0 bases; unmatched bases: 3. The CDR3 covers 16 residues. Germline V gene sequence: CDR1 KGHSH, CDR2 LQKENI. The CDR3 loop reads CASSPGQGVAKNIQYF. Here the CDR3 DNA reads TGTGCCAGCTCACCAGGACAGGGAGTAGCCAAAAACATTCAGTACTTC.

The chain carries TRBV7-6 and TRBJ2-5, with D possibly matching TRBD2 (5 bases). Deletions cut 3 bases from V and 1 base from J, with 6 bases between. This CDR3 is 13 amino acids long. Germline CDR1 is SGHVS and CDR2 is FNYEAQ. The DNA of the CDR3 is TGTGCCAGCAGCTTCCGGGGCCAAGAGACCCAGTACTTC. Amino acid sequence: CASSFRGQETQYF.

V and J are TRBV11-2 and TRBJ1-3; the D is unclear. V was pared by 1 base and J by 0 bases, with 7 bases between. The germline CDR1 and CDR2 sequences are SGHAT and FQNNGV. The CDR3 runs 15 residues. The DNA for the CDR3 is TGTGCCAGCAGCTTAGGGATTAGCTCTGGAAACACCATATATTTT. As protein: CASSLGISSGNTIYF.

This clone was found once. The chain recombines TRBV7-2 with TRBJ2-1; TRBD2 matches at 8 bases. V was clipped by 1 base and J by 12 bases; unmatched bases: 11. The CDR3 length is 15 residues. CDR1 and CDR2 (germline): SGHTA, FQGNSA. The CDR3 reads CASSLDRVAGGGQFF. The CDR3 bases are TGTGCCAGCAGCTTAGATCGGGTGGCGGGAGGTGGGCAGTTCTTC.

The chain is built from TRBV11-2 and TRBJ1-4; a weak D match, TRBD1 (6 bases). The V and J ends lost 1 base and 5 bases respectively, with 8 bases between them. Germline lookup yields CDR1 SGHAT and CDR2 FQNNGV. The length of the CDR3 is 14 residues. CDR3 loop: CASSLGQANEKLFF. The CDR3 DNA reads TGTGCCAGCAGCTTAGGACAGGCCAATGAAAAACTGTTTTTT.